These T cell receptor beta chains were read from a single sample in a study of blood T cell repertoires in COVID-19. The table came from immunoSEQ multiplex PCR; TCRdb's copy has only in-frame clones and leaves some out. The sample contains 200,000 or so clones, around 82% of which appear only once. Sample: peripheral blood. The receptors shown here come from a woman in her twenties or thirties who had recovered from COVID-19. Each CDR3 is given without its conserved first and last residue. The order of the fields is J gene, V gene, CDR3 protein.

>TRBJ1-2|TRBV5-5
ASSLAGGGHNYGYT
>TRBJ2-5|TRBV5-1
ASSLDRGPGETQY
>TRBJ1-5|TRBV19
ASSRRTGNSNQPQH
>TRBJ2-7|TRBV7-9
ASSHYEQY
>TRBJ1-1|TRBV30
AWREQGGTEAF
>TRBJ2-5|TRBV29-1
SVESRELRETQY
>TRBJ1-6|TRBV5-1
ASSTGQGIDSPLH
>TRBJ2-7|TRBV7-9
ASSNRQEPYEQY
>TRBJ2-3|TRBV12-5
ASGPGTSGITDTQY
>TRBJ2-5|TRBV2
AILAGVGKTQY
>TRBJ2-1|TRBV16
ASSLGVTSGRAEF
>TRBJ2-7|TRBV27
ASSSLLGQGSYEQY
>TRBJ2-7|TRBV5-5
ASGNRGSSYEQY
>TRBJ2-3|TRBV19
ADLGLAGQTVLSTDTQY
>TRBJ2-7|TRBV7-6
ASSNTGGTPGEQY
>TRBJ2-7|TRBV19
ASSIVPYEQY
>TRBJ1-2|TRBV27
ASSPSGGGYGYT
>TRBJ2-2|TRBV11-2
ASSLGVPSGRTNTGELF
>TRBJ1-1|TRBV6-6
ASSSGQLFTEAF
>TRBJ1-1|TRBV11-2
ASSLDALRTGGTEAF
>TRBJ2-1|TRBV24-1
ATSESLAGEDEQF
>TRBJ2-3|TRBV27
ASSLTAGSTDTQY
>TRBJ2-3|TRBV19
ASSIVGGDTQY
>TRBJ2-7|TRBV4-2
ASSQVSGSSYEQY
>TRBJ2-1|TRBV3-1/TRBV3-2
ASSPRLAGYNEQF
>TRBJ2-5|TRBV7-9
ASSLGGEETQY